Following are 15 T cell receptor beta chains from one sample sequenced in a study of T cells after posttransplantation cyclophosphamide. Methotrexate plus calcineurin inhibitor accompanied controls' myeloablative marrow transplants; sampling was 1 year later. The data were produced by immunoSEQ multiplex PCR, yet TCRdb's version contains in-frame clones alone and is incomplete. The sample lists over 7,500 clones, roughly 88% occurring once. The sample in question was PBMCs, obtained after an allogeneic stem cell transplant with a calcineurin inhibitor and methotrexate. Source of these receptors: a male patient younger than 45 who received an allogeneic stem cell transplant from an unrelated donor, was CMV-positive, and had no GVHD. Some T cells could come from the graft donor.

A few counts support this clone. The V call is TRBV10-3, the J call TRBJ2-1; 13 bases line up with TRBD2. Trimming cost V 10 bases and J 0 bases; bases outside gene matches: 12. The CDR3 loop spans 18 amino acids. CDR1 and CDR2 from the germline V gene are ENHRY and SYGVKD. In DNA, the CDR3 is TGTGCCACAAGGACTAGCGGGAGTGACAGGAGCTCCTACAATGAGCAGTTCTTC. Amino acids: CATRTSGSDRSSYNEQFF.

This chain connects TRBV18 to TRBJ1-5; the match to TRBD1 covers 10 bases. The ends lost 11 bases at V and 5 bases at J; junction bases unmatched: 9. This CDR3 region has 14 residues. Germline lookup yields CDR1 KGHSH and CDR2 LQKENI. The CDR3 DNA is TGTGCCTCGTCCGGGACAGGGGCGGATCAGCCCCAGCATTTT. Its translation: CASSGTGADQPQHF.

The chain carries TRBV27 and TRBJ2-1, with D uncertain. The CDR3 length is 20 residues. V was pared by 0 bases and J by 11 bases, with 32 bases between. Germline V gene sequence: CDR1 MNHEY, CDR2 SMNVEV (reference sequence). CDR3 sequence: CASSLSLLTFIICDVGKQFF. The CDR3 coding sequence is TGTGCCAGCAGTTTATCGCTACTGACCTTCATCATATGTGACGTGGGCAAGCAGTTCTTC.

The chain couples TRBV7-6 to TRBJ2-7, with 7 bases identical to TRBD2. The J segment lost 3 bases and the V segment lost 5 bases, leaving 10 bases of the junction unmatched. Germline CDR1 SGHVS, CDR2 FNYEAQ. The CDR3 has 15 residues. In nucleotides, the CDR3 is TGTGCCAGCAGCCCGGCCCGGGGCGGGGGCTACGAGCAGTACTTC. Protein sequence: CASSPARGGGYEQYF.

The gene calls are TRBV7-3 and TRBJ2-2, with TRBD1 matching over 8 bases. The CDR3 loop spans 15 amino acids. With V trimmed by 5 bases and J by 4 bases, 6 bases remained unmatched. CDR1 SGHTA and CDR2 FQGTGA come from the germline V gene. The CDR3 nucleotides read TGTGCCAGCAGCCAAAGGGACAGGCCCACCGGGGAGCTGTTTTTT. It codes for CASSQRDRPTGELFF.

This clone came up once. The chain couples TRBV25-1 to TRBJ1-1, with TRBD1 as a possible D gene (5 bases). The CDR3 covers 14 residues. CDR1 and CDR2 (germline): MGHDK, SYGVNS. The V end lost 3 bases, the J end lost 5 bases, and 13 bases lay between the germline ends. CDR3 protein: CASSEIGVETEAFF. The CDR3 bases are TGTGCCAGCAGTGAGATAGGGGTTGAGACTGAAGCTTTCTTT.

The gene calls are TRBV2 and TRBJ2-1; the D is unclear. V lost 4 bases to trimming and J lost 5 bases, with 12 bases between them. From germline, CDR1 is SNHLY and CDR2 FYNNEI. The CDR3 sequence is 14 residues long. CDR3 in DNA: TGTGCCAGCAGTGTACAGTACTTAGACAATGAGCAGTTCTTC. Its protein product is CASSVQYLDNEQFF.

A remark on this clone: The identical CDR3 is also encoded by other nucleotide sequences in the sample. The chain uses TRBV6-5 and TRBJ2-7, with D possibly being TRBD1 (5 bases). This CDR3 contains 13 residues. Trimming removed 3 bases at V and 6 bases at J, with 12 bases between. Germline assignment: CDR1 MNHEY and CDR2 SVGAGI. CDR3 DNA sequence: TGTGCCAGCAGTTATTCCCTCACAGGCGAGCAGTACGTC. The encoded protein is CASSYSLTGEQYV.

J is TRBJ2-5 and V is TRBV10-3; D is unclear. The germline CDR1 and CDR2 sequences are ENHRY and SYGVKD. This CDR3 comprises 13 residues. With 2 bases removed from V and 2 bases from J, the gap between germline ends came to 6 bases. The CDR3: CAISEGQQETQYF. CDR3 bases: TGTGCCATCAGTGAGGGGCAGCAAGAGACCCAGTACTTC.

The DNA of the CDR3 is TGTGCCATCAGTACAGGGTTCTCTGGAAACACCATATATTTT. Translated, it gives CAISTGFSGNTIYF. V gene TRBV10-3 combines with J gene TRBJ1-3; TRBD1 is a possible D gene (6 bases). Germline V gene lookup returns CDR1 ENHRY and CDR2 SYGVKD. The CDR3 is made up of 14 amino acids. Trimming took 5 bases from V and 0 from J, leaving 8 bases between them.

The chain couples TRBV29-1 to TRBJ2-1; no definite D call. V was trimmed by 8 bases and J by 12 bases, leaving 14 bases between them. CDR1 is SQVTM, CDR2 ANQGSEA, per germline. The CDR3 consists of 10 residues. CDR3 residues: CSFKAIRQFF. The DNA for the CDR3 is TGCAGCTTCAAAGCTATTAGGCAGTTCTTC.

The gene calls are TRBV18 and TRBJ2-1; 11 bases are a match to TRBD1. The J segment lost 8 bases and the V segment lost 4 bases, leaving 4 bases of the junction unmatched. The CDR3 has 14 residues. The germline V gene encodes CDR1 KGHSH and CDR2 LQKENI. This chain's CDR3 is CASSRDRGGYEQFF. The CDR3 bases are TGTGCCAGCTCACGGGACAGGGGGGGATATGAGCAGTTCTTC.

V usage is TRBV9 and J usage is TRBJ2-5; D perhaps matches TRBD2 (5 bases). CDR3 length equals 15 residues. Trimming stripped 4 bases from V and 2 bases from J, with 15 bases between. Per the germline V gene, CDR1 is SGDLS and CDR2 is YYNGEE. CDR3: CASSPRAAAQETQYF. Here the CDR3 DNA reads TGTGCCAGCAGCCCCCGAGCAGCGGCACAAGAGACCCAGTACTTC.

V gene TRBV5-1 combines with J gene TRBJ1-2; D perhaps matches TRBD1 (6 bases). V lost 4 bases and J 4 bases, leaving 14 bases between the germline ends. Germline-derived CDR1 and CDR2 are SGHRS and YFSETQ. The CDR3 sequence is 14 residues long. This CDR3 is CASSRGEGGYGYTF. DNA for the CDR3: TGCGCCAGCAGCCGCGGGGAGGGGGGCTATGGCTACACCTTC.

The rearrangement uses TRBV5-4 and TRBJ2-7; 14 bases match TRBD2. CDR3 length: 16 amino acids. Germline V lookup: CDR1 SGHNT, CDR2 YYREEE (reference sequence). With V trimmed by 4 bases and J by 5 bases, 8 bases remained unmatched. This CDR3 is CASSGGTSGSRHEQYF. CDR3 nucleotides: TGTGCCAGCAGCGGCGGGACTAGCGGGAGTAGGCACGAGCAGTACTTC.